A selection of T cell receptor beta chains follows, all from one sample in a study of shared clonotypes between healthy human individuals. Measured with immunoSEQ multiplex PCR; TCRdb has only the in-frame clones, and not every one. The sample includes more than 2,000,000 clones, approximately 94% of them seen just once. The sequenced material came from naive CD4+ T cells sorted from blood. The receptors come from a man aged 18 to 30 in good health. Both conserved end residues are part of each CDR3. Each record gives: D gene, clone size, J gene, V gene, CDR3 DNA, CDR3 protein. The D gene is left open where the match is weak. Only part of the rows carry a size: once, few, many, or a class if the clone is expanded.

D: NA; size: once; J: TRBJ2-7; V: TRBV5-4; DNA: TGTGCCAGCAGCTCCCAGGGGGGATATTCCTACGAGCAGTACTTC; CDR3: CASSSQGGYSYEQYF
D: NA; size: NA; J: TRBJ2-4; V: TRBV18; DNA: TGTGCCAGCTCACCAGAAGGGCCACAAGCCAAAAACATTCAGTACTTC; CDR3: CASSPEGPQAKNIQYF
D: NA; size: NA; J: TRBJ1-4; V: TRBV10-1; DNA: TGCGCCAGCAGTGGAAACGGTGTGGGGGGAAAACTGTTTTTT; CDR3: CASSGNGVGGKLFF
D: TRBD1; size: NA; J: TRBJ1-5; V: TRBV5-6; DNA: TGTGCCAGGGGACAGGCCCCTGGGAATAATAGCAATCAGCCCCAGCATTTT; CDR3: CARGQAPGNNSNQPQHF
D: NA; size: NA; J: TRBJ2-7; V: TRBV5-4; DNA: TGTGCCAGCAGCTTGTCGGCTAGCGTGTTCGAGCAGTACTTC; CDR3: CASSLSASVFEQYF
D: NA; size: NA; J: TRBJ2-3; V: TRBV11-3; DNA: TGTGCCAGCAGCTTCGAGGGGGGCCCTTCTGATACGCAGTATTTT; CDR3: CASSFEGGPSDTQYF
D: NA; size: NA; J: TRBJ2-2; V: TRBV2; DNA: TGTGCCAGCAGTAAGACTGCGAACACCGGGGAGCTGTTTTTT; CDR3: CASSKTANTGELFF
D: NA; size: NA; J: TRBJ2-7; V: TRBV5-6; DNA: TGTGCCAGCACCTCGACAGGCAACGGACCTTACGAGCAGTACTTC; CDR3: CASTSTGNGPYEQYF
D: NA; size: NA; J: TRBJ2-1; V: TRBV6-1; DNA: TGTGCCAGCAGTGGGGCGGGACAGCCACGGCAGCAGTTCTTC; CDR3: CASSGAGQPRQQFF
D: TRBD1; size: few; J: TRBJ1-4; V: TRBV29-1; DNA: TGCAGCGCTAAAACCGGGACAGGTGGTGAAAAACTGTTTTTT; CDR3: CSAKTGTGGEKLFF
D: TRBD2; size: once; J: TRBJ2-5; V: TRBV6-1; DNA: TGTGCCAGCAGTGAAATTCCCCGGGGGGGCGATGGAGAGACCCAGTACTTC; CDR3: CASSEIPRGGDGETQYF
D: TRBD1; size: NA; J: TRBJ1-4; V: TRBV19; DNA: TGTGCCAGTAGTATGGACAGGAGACTGATCGAAGGAGAAAAACTGTTTTTT; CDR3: CASSMDRRLIEGEKLFF
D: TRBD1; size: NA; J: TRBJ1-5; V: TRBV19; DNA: TGTGCCAGTACCGACAACAGGGGAAATCAGCCCCAGCATTTT; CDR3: CASTDNRGNQPQHF
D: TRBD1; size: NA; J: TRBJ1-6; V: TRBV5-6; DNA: TGTGCCAGCAGCTTGGACAGGGGGCTCGGGAATTCACCCCTCCACTTT; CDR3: CASSLDRGLGNSPLHF
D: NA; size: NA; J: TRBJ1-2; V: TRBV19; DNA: TGTGCCAGTAGCCTGATCTGGGCGGCTGGCTACACCTTC; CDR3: CASSLIWAAGYTF
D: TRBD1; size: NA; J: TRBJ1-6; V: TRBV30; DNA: TGTGCCTGGGAGAAACAGGGGAATTCACCCCTCCACTTT; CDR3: CAWEKQGNSPLHF
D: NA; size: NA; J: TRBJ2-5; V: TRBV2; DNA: TGTGCCAGCAGTGAAGGCGGGGCCTCCCAAGAGACCCAGTACTTC; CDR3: CASSEGGASQETQYF
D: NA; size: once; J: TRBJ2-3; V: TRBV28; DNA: TGTGCCAGCAGTTTAAGGCTTCTCACAGATACGCAGTATTTT; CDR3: CASSLRLLTDTQYF
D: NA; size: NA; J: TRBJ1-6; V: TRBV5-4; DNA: TGTGCCAGCAGCTTGGCTCCAGGGTCCAATAATTCACCCCTCCACTTT; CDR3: CASSLAPGSNNSPLHF
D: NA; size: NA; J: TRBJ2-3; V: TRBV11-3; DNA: TGTGCCAGCAGCTTAGAAGGGGCAGATACGCAGTATTTT; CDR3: CASSLEGADTQYF
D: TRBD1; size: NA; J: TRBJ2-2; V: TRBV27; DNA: TGTGCCAGCAGTTTGGACAGGGGGCAAAACACCGGGGAGCTGTTTTTT; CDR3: CASSLDRGQNTGELFF
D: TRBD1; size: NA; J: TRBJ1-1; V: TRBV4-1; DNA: TGCGCCAGCAGCCAGGCCCGTCTCGGGACAGTCACTGAAGCTTTCTTT; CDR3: CASSQARLGTVTEAFF
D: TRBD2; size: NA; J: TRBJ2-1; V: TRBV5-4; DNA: TGTGCCAGCAGCCCTTCGGGGGGGGGCCCCCATGAGCAGTTCTTC; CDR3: CASSPSGGGPHEQFF
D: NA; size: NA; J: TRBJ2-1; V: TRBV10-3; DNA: TGTGCCACGGGCCAGTGGGGGGACGATGGGGAGCAGTTCTTC; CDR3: CATGQWGDDGEQFF
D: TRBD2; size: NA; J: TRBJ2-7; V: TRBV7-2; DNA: TGTGCCAGCAGCACCGGGACTAGCGGTACCTACGAGCAGTACTTC; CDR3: CASSTGTSGTYEQYF
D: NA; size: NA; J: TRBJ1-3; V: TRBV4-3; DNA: TGCGCCAGCAGCCAATCGGGTTCTGGAAACACCATATATTTT; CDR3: CASSQSGSGNTIYF
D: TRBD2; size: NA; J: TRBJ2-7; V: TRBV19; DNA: TGTGCCAGTAGTATCAGGGACTACTCCTACGAGCAGTACTTC; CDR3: CASSIRDYSYEQYF
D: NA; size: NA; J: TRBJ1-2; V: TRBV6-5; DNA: TGTGCCAGCAGTTACGAGGGTTCCTATGGCTACACCTTC; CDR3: CASSYEGSYGYTF
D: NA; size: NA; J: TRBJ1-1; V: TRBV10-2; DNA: TGCGCCAGCACACGGGGCACTGAAGCTTTCTTT; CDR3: CASTRGTEAFF
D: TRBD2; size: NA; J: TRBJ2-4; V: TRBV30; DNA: TGTGCCTGGAGTTCCGGGACTATGTTTCAGTACTTC; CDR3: CAWSSGTMFQYF
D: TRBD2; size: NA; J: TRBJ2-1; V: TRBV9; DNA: TGTGCCAGCAGCGTAGGGGGACTAGGTCTGTTCTTC; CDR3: CASSVGGLGLFF
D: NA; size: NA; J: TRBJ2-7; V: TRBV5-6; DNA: TGTGCCAGCAGCTTGTTCGGACAAACCTACGAGCAGTACTTC; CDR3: CASSLFGQTYEQYF
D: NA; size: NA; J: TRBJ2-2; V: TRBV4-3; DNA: TGCGCCAGCAGCCAAGCCCTGGGGGCGAACACCGGGGAGCTGTTTTTT; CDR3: CASSQALGANTGELFF
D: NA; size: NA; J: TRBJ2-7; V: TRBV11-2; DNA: TGTGCCAGCAGCTTAGATCGACCAGGAGGGCACGAGCAGTACTTC; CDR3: CASSLDRPGGHEQYF
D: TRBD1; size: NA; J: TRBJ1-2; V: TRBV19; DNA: TGTGCCAGTAGTGGGACAGGGCTGAGCTACACCTTC; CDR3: CASSGTGLSYTF
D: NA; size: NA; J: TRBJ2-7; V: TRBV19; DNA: TGTGCCAGTAGTAACCGGGTCCGCTACGAGCAGTACTTC; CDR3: CASSNRVRYEQYF
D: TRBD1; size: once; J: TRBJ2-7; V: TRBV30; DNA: TGTGCCTGGAGTGTTCAGGGGACAGGGCCCTACGAGCAGTACTTC; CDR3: CAWSVQGTGPYEQYF
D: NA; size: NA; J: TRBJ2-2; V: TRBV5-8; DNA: TGTGCCAGCAGCGCCGGGGACCGTGCGAACACCGGGGAGCTGTTTTTT; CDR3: CASSAGDRANTGELFF
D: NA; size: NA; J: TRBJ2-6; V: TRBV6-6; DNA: TGTGCCAGCAGTGCTGTGGGGGCCAACGTCCTGACTTTC; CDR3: CASSAVGANVLTF
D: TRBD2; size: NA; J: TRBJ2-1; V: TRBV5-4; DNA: TGTGCCAGCAGCTTGGCCCTAGCGGGAGTGGAGGAGCAGTTCTTC; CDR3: CASSLALAGVEEQFF
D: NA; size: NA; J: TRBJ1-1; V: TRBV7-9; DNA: TGTGCCAGCAGCTTAGTAGGGGACACTGAAGCTTTCTTT; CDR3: CASSLVGDTEAFF
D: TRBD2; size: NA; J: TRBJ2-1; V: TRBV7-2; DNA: TGTGCCAGCAGCTTGGGACTAGCGGGAGGGGCTGAGCAGTTCTTC; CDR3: CASSLGLAGGAEQFF
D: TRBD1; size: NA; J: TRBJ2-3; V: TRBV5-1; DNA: TGCGCCAGCAGCCTTTCAGGGGGAGATACGCAGTATTTT; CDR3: CASSLSGGDTQYF
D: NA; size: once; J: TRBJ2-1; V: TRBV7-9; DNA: TGTGCCAGCAGCTCACAAGTGGGCTACAATGAGCAGTTCTTC; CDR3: CASSSQVGYNEQFF
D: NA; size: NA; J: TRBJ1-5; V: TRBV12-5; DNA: TGTGCTAGTGGTTTGGATCAGCCCCAGCATTTT; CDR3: CASGLDQPQHF
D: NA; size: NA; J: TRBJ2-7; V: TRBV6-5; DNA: TGTGCCAGCAGTTACTCGGAGCCTACCCCCTACGAGCAGTACTTC; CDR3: CASSYSEPTPYEQYF
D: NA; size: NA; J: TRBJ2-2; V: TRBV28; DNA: TGTGCCAGCAGTTTAGGGCAGGGTCGCACCGGGGAGCTGTTTTTT; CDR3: CASSLGQGRTGELFF
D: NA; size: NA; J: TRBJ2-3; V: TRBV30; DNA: TGTGCCTGGAGTATGGGGGCACCAGATACGCAGTATTTT; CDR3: CAWSMGAPDTQYF
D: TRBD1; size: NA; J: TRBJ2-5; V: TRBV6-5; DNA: TGTGCCAGCAGCAAGGGGGGACAGGGGCAAGAGACCCAGTACTTC; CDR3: CASSKGGQGQETQYF
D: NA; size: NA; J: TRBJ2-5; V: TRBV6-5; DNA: TGTGCCAGCAGGCCCTGGGTTAGCGCAGAGACCCAGTACTTC; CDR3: CASRPWVSAETQYF